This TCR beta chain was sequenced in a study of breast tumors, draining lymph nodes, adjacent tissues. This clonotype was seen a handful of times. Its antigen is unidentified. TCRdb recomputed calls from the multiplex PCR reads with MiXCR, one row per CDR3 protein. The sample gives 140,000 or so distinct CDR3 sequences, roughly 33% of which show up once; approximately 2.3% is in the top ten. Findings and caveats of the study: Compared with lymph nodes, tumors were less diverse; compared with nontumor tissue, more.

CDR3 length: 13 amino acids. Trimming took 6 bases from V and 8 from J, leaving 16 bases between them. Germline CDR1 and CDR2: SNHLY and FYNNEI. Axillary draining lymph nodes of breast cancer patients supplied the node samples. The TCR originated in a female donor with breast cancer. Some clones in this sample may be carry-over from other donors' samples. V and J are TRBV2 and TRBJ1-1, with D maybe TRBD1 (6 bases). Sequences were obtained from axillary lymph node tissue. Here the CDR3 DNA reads TGTGCCAGCAGCCCACCGGGGGCCGCAGAAGCTTTCTTT. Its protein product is CASSPPGAAEAFF.